Shown below are 18 T cell receptor beta chains from a single sample sequenced in a study of blood T cell repertoires in COVID-19. Measured with immunoSEQ multiplex PCR; TCRdb has only the in-frame clones, and not every one. The data hold approximately 150,000 clones, with 85% to 90% observed a single time. The sample comprised peripheral blood. The receptors stem from a young man with COVID-19, enrolled during active disease.

For the CDR3, the DNA is TGTGCCAGCTCACGGGGGGAATCCTACAATGAGCAGTTCTTC. The encoded protein is CASSRGESYNEQFF. This chain joins TRBV18 and TRBJ2-1; possibly TRBD2 for D (6 bases). The CDR3 length is 14 residues. Germline V CDR1 and CDR2: KGHSH, LQKENI. V was clipped by 4 bases and J by 1 base, with 8 bases between them.

Written as DNA, the CDR3 is TGTGCCTGGACAGGGGTTGGGGCCAACGTCCTGACTTTC. Translating gives CAWTGVGANVLTF. The J gene is TRBJ2-6, the V gene TRBV30, with D perhaps matching TRBD1 (6 bases). The germline gives CDR1 GTSNPN, CDR2 SVGIG (reference sequence). CDR3 length equals 13 residues. Trimming cost V 4 bases and J 3 bases, with 7 bases left between them.

In its sample, this clone was seen once. This chain connects TRBV6-2 or TRBV6-3 to TRBJ2-3, with 10 bases lining up with TRBD2. Losses at the gene ends were 4 bases for V and 0 bases for J; bases not matched to a gene: 1. CDR1 MNHEY and CDR2 SVGEGT come from the germline V gene. The CDR3 runs 15 residues. The DNA of the CDR3 is TGTGCCAGCAGTTCACTAGCGGGAAGCACAGATACGCAGTATTTT. Protein sequence: CASSSLAGSTDTQYF.

The chain links TRBV5-1 to TRBJ1-4, with 11 bases aligning to TRBD1. Germline CDR1 SGHRS, CDR2 YFSETQ. CDR3 size: 16 residues. Trimming took 4 bases from V and 2 from J; bases not matched to a gene: 4. The DNA for the CDR3 is TGCGCCAGCAGCCTCCGGGACAGGGGGACTAATGAAAAACTGTTTTTT. Translation: CASSLRDRGTNEKLFF.

The chain combines TRBV11-2 with TRBJ2-1, with D possibly being TRBD2 (5 bases). The CDR3 is 15 residues long. Per germline, CDR1 SGHAT and CDR2 FQNNGV. V was trimmed by 0 bases and J by 5 bases, leaving 11 bases between them. CDR3 protein: CASSLDRGTHNEQFF. CDR3 sequence (DNA): TGTGCCAGCAGCTTAGATCGGGGTACTCACAATGAGCAGTTCTTC.

The rearrangement links TRBV4-2 to TRBJ2-3; D remains unclear. CDR3 length equals 13 residues. Trimming took 0 bases from V and 2 from J, leaving 3 bases between them. The germline V gene has CDR1 LGHNA and CDR2 YNFKEQ. The CDR3 coding sequence is TGTGCCAGCAGCCAAGACAACACAGATACGCAGTATTTT. Translating gives CASSQDNTDTQYF.

This chain links TRBV7-8 with TRBJ2-1, with D unclear. The V gene lost 5 bases and the J gene lost 9 bases, with 14 bases spanning the gap. CDR3 length: 13 amino acids. CDR1 is SGHVS and CDR2 is FQNEAQ in the germline V gene. The CDR3: CASSLAVWAEQFF. The CDR3 DNA sequence: TGTGCCAGCAGCCTCGCTGTGTGGGCTGAGCAGTTCTTC.

The V gene is TRBV2, the J gene TRBJ2-1; D gene ambiguous. The CDR3 covers 14 residues. Germline V gene sequence: CDR1 SNHLY, CDR2 FYNNEI. Between the trimmed V and J ends, which lost 4 bases and 0 bases, there was a span of 7 bases. CDR3 region: CASSVLVSYNEQFF. In DNA form, the CDR3 reads TGTGCCAGCAGTGTATTAGTCTCCTACAATGAGCAGTTCTTC. The full variable domain, in which reference TRBV2 and TRBJ2-1 provide the parts outside the CDR3, is EPEVTQTPSHQVTQMGQEVILRCVPISNHLYFYWYRQILGQKVEFLVSFYNNEISEKSEIFDDQFSVERPDGSNFTLKIRSTKLEDSAMYFCASSVLVSYNEQFFGPGTRLTVL.

The chain combines TRBV10-3 with TRBJ2-7; TRBD2 aligns across 12 bases. CDR3 length: 19 residues. The germline gives CDR1 ENHRY, CDR2 SYGVKD. V shed 5 bases and J 5 bases; nucleotides not matched to a gene: 19. The CDR3 bases are TGTGCCATCAGTCAGGACAGGGCAAGACTAGCGGGAGATCGGAACGAGCAGTACTTC. Amino acid sequence: CAISQDRARLAGDRNEQYF.

The chain employs TRBV12-3 or TRBV12-4 and TRBJ1-2; D call uncertain. Deletions cut 5 bases from V and 5 bases from J, with 12 bases between. The CDR3 has 13 residues. The CDR3 loop reads CASSTRRLYGYTF. In DNA, the CDR3 is TGTGCCAGCAGTACTAGACGGCTATATGGCTACACCTTC.

This clone was recorded once. This chain uses TRBV2 with TRBJ2-3, with 9 nucleotides matching TRBD2. Losses at the gene ends were 7 bases for V and 3 bases for J; bases not matched to a gene: 11. The germline CDR1 and CDR2 sequences are SNHLY and FYNNEI. This CDR3 contains 16 residues. The CDR3 loop reads CASTLSGSDETDTQYF. The CDR3 DNA reads as TGTGCCAGCACCCTTAGCGGGAGCGACGAAACAGATACGCAGTATTTT.

The CDR3 coding sequence is TGTGCCAGCATGCGCGCGAACACCGGGGAGCTGTTTTTT. Protein sequence: CASMRANTGELFF. This chain uses TRBV28 with TRBJ2-2; D gene unclear. Germline CDR1 MDHEN, CDR2 SYDVKM. The CDR3 sequence is 13 residues long. Trimming removed 7 bases at V and 0 bases at J, with 6 bases between.

The chain links TRBV18 to TRBJ1-2; a weak D match, TRBD1 (5 bases). Between the trimmed V and J ends, which lost 4 bases and 4 bases, there was a span of 16 bases. CDR3 length: 15 residues. Germline CDR1 is KGHSH and CDR2 is LQKENI. For the CDR3, the DNA is TGTGCCAGCTCACTAATAGGGGTGAGAGTCTATGGCTACACCTTC. It is translated as CASSLIGVRVYGYTF.

The chain uses TRBV7-9 and TRBJ2-3, with TRBD1 as a possible D gene (5 bases). The ends were cut back, 1 base at V and 6 bases at J, with 11 bases in the middle. CDR1 SEHNR and CDR2 FQNEAQ come from the germline V gene (reference sequence). There are 14 residues in the CDR3. The CDR3 here is CASSLGGQVDTQYF. The CDR3 nucleotides are TGTGCCAGCAGCTTAGGAGGACAAGTTGATACGCAGTATTTT.

The rearrangement uses TRBV27 and TRBJ2-2; 12 bases line up with TRBD2. Germline CDR1 MNHEY, CDR2 SMNVEV (reference sequence). Unmatched junction bases numbered 4, after V lost 5 bases and J lost 6 bases. This CDR3 spans 15 amino acids. CDR3 DNA: TGTGCCAGCAGTCTACTAGCGGGAGGCTCCGGGGAGCTGTTTTTT. This gives the protein CASSLLAGGSGELFF.

This clone came up once. The chain uses TRBV18 and TRBJ2-7; TRBD1 matches at 9 bases. Germline V gene lookup returns CDR1 KGHSH and CDR2 LQKENI. V shed 3 bases, J shed 2 bases, and the junction held 5 bases outside the gene matches. This CDR3 contains 15 residues. The chain's CDR3 is CASSPGTGTTYEQYF. For the CDR3, the DNA is TGTGCCAGCTCACCGGGGACAGGGACTACCTACGAGCAGTACTTC.

The chain is built from TRBV28 and TRBJ2-2; TRBD1 might be the D (5 bases). CDR1 and CDR2 (germline): MDHEN, SYDVKM. The CDR3 has 14 amino acids. Trimming pared 6 bases from V and 1 base from J, leaving 9 bases between. CDR3: CASSHTGNTGELFF. CDR3 nucleotides: TGTGCCAGCAGCCATACAGGGAACACCGGGGAGCTGTTTTTT.

This rearrangement joins TRBV3-1 (or the pseudogene TRBV3-2) to TRBJ1-1, with 7 bases lining up with TRBD1. The CDR3 is 16 amino acids. The ends lost 2 bases at V and 4 bases at J; junction bases unmatched: 10. Germline lookup yields CDR1 LGHDT and CDR2 YNNKEL (reference sequence). DNA of the CDR3: TGTGCCAGCAGCCAAACTCCACAGGGGTTAGGCACTGAAGCTTTCTTT. Translated: CASSQTPQGLGTEAFF.